The clone carrying this TCR beta chain has just a few counts. The CDR3 totals 17 residues. J gave up 0 bases and V 2 bases, and 5 bases lay outside the gene matches. Looked up from germline, CDR1 is KGHDR and CDR2 is SFDVKD. These data belong to a study of blood T cell repertoires in COVID-19. Study overall: Researchers got acute and convalescent COVID-19 samples from the United States, Italy and Spain. PBMCs, B-cell-depleted T cells, or T cells provided the cDNA or gDNA that made up the material.

In the study's own analysis: Nucleated cell number was recorded as an estimate derived from reference gene primer amplification. Here immunoSEQ multiplex PCR was the method, and the copy in TCRdb shows in-frame clones only, minus some. Clone size and V and J calls were adopted from that table, with D and trimming inferred from the DNA. The repertoire consists of fewer than 120,000 clones, with over 60% occurring once and the leading ten covering about a sixth. The sequenced sample was peripheral blood. The chain employs TRBV24-1 and TRBJ2-3, with 9 bases that match TRBD1. This TCR was recovered from an elderly woman with active or convalescent COVID-19. The CDR3, as DNA: TGTGCCACCAGTGATTATCGCGGGACAGGGAGCACAGATACGCAGTATTTT. Its protein is CATSDYRGTGSTDTQYF.